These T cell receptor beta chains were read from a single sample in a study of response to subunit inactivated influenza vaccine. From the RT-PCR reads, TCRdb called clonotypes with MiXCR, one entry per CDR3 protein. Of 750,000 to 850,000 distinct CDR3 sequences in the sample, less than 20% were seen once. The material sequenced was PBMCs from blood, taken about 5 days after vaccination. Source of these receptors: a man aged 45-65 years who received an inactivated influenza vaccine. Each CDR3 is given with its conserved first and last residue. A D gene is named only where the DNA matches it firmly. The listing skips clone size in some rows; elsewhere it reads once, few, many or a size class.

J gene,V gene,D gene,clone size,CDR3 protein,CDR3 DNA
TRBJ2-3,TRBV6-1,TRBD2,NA,CASRASGVRTDTQYF,TGTGCCAGCAGGGCTAGCGGGGTCCGCACAGATACGCAGTATTTT
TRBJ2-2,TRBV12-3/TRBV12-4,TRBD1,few,CASRGQGESGELFF,TGTGCCAGCAGAGGACAGGGGGAGTCCGGGGAGCTGTTTTTT
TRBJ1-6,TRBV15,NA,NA,CATSRDQGPNSPLHF,TGTGCCACCAGCAGAGATCAGGGACCTAATTCACCCCTCCACTTT
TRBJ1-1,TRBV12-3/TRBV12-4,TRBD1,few,CASRAGQGALSTEAFF,TGTGCCAGCAGGGCCGGACAGGGGGCTCTTAGCACTGAAGCTTTCTTT
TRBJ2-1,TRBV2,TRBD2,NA,CASSPLSGGDLYNEQFF,TGTGCCAGCAGCCCCTTAAGTGGGGGGGATCTTTACAATGAGCAGTTCTTC
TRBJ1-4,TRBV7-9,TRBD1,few,CASSPGQGAREKLFF,TGTGCCAGCAGCCCTGGACAGGGGGCCCGAGAAAAACTGTTTTTT
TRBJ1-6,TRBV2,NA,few,CASSGDSPLHF,TGTGCCAGCAGTGGGGATTCACCCCTCCACTTT
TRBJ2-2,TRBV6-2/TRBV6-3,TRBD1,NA,CASSYAGTGAWLFF,TGTGCCAGCAGTTACGCCGGGACAGGGGCTTGGCTGTTTTTT
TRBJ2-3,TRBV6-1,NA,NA,CASTSRGRVDTQYF,TGTGCCAGCACCTCACGGGGGCGAGTAGATACGCAGTATTTT
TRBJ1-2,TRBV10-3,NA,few,CAISDPGRSVYGYTF,TGTGCCATCAGTGACCCGGGCAGATCAGTATATGGCTACACCTTC
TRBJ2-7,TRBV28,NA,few,CASSGWTGSYEQYF,TGTGCCAGCAGCGGGTGGACGGGAAGCTACGAGCAGTACTTC
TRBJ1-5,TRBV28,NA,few,CASSAGQRGQPQHF,TGTGCCAGCAGTGCCGGACAGAGAGGACAGCCCCAGCATTTT
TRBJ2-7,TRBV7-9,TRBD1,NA,CASSRQGESYEQYF,TGTGCCAGCAGCCGACAGGGTGAATCCTACGAGCAGTACTTC
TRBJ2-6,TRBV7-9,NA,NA,CASSGYSSGANVLTF,TGTGCCAGCAGCGGTTACAGCTCTGGGGCCAACGTCCTGACTTTC
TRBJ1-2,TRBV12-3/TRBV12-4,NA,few,CASSLANLGGYGYTF,TGTGCCAGCAGTTTAGCGAACTTAGGAGGGTATGGCTACACCTTC
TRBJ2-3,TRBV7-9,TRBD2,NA,CASSLLAGRRTDTQYF,TGTGCCAGCAGCTTACTAGCGGGAAGACGCACAGATACGCAGTATTTT
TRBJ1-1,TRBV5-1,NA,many,CASSLAKGGYTEAFF,TGCGCCAGCAGCTTGGCCAAAGGGGGTTACACTGAAGCTTTCTTT
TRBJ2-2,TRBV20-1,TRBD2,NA,CSARVLAGAPGTGELFF,TGCAGTGCTAGAGTATTAGCGGGAGCCCCGGGAACCGGGGAGCTGTTTTTT
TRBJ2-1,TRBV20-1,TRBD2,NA,CSARARGGLINEQFF,TGCAGTGCTAGAGCCCGGGGGGGTTTAATTAATGAGCAGTTCTTC
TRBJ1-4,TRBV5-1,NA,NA,CASRWDRGPNEKLFF,TGCGCCAGCAGGTGGGACCGAGGACCTAATGAAAAACTGTTTTTT
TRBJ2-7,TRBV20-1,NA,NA,CSANPSGEQYF,TGCAGTGCTAACCCTTCTGGGGAGCAGTACTTC
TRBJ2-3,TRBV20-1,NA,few,CSASKGPSTDTQYF,TGCAGTGCTAGTAAGGGACCGAGCACAGATACGCAGTATTTT
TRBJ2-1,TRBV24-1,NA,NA,CATSDLVGNNEQFF,TGTGCCACCAGTGATTTAGTGGGGAACAATGAGCAGTTCTTC
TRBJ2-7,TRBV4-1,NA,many,CASSPWGGGYEQYF,TGCGCCAGCAGCCCTTGGGGAGGGGGCTACGAGCAGTACTTC
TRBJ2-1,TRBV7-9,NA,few,CASTLGWNEQFF,TGTGCCAGCACTTTGGGCTGGAATGAGCAGTTCTTC
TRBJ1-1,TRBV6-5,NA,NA,CASSYGQINTEAFF,TGTGCCAGCAGCTACGGACAGATAAACACTGAAGCTTTCTTT
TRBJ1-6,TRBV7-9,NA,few,CASSQEGGVSPLHF,TGTGCCAGCAGCCAAGAGGGGGGCGTGTCACCCCTCCACTTT
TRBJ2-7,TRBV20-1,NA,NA,CSARVGGSSEQYF,TGCAGTGCTAGAGTGGGGGGCAGTAGCGAGCAGTACTTC
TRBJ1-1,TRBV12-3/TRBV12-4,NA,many,CASRAALNTEAFF,TGTGCCAGCAGAGCCGCGTTGAACACTGAAGCTTTCTTT
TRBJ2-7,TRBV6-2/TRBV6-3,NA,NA,CASSPWTAFYEQYF,TGTGCCAGCAGTCCGTGGACAGCCTTCTACGAGCAGTACTTC
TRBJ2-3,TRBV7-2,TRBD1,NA,CASSTGQGANIKDTQYF,TGTGCCAGCAGCACCGGACAGGGGGCGAATATTAAAGATACGCAGTATTTT
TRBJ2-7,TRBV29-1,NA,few,CSVEDRRTYEQYF,TGCAGCGTTGAAGATCGAAGGACTTACGAGCAGTACTTC
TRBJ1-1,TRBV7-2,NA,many,CASSSGSRVFVNTEAFF,TGTGCCAGCAGTTCAGGCTCAAGGGTATTTGTTAACACTGAAGCTTTCTTT
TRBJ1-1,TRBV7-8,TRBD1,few,CASSKDRVGTEAFF,TGTGCCAGCAGCAAAGACAGGGTTGGCACTGAAGCTTTCTTT
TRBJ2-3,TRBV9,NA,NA,CASSVDGSRTDTQYF,TGTGCCAGCAGCGTAGATGGGAGTCGCACAGATACGCAGTATTTT
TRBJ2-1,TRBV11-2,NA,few,CASSPWGGLSYNEQFF,TGTGCCAGCAGCCCGTGGGGGGGGCTCTCCTACAATGAGCAGTTCTTC
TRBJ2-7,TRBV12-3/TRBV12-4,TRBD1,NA,CATGQVKYEQYF,TGTGCCACCGGACAGGTCAAATACGAGCAGTACTTC
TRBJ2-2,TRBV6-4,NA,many,CASSRTGGETGELFF,TGTGCCAGCAGCCGTACGGGGGGCGAGACCGGGGAGCTGTTTTTT
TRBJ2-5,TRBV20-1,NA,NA,CSARDSSGARETQYF,TGCAGTGCTAGAGATAGTTCGGGGGCGCGGGAGACCCAGTACTTC
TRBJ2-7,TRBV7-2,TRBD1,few,CASSLEGTAYEQYF,TGTGCCAGCAGCTTAGAGGGGACAGCCTACGAGCAGTACTTC
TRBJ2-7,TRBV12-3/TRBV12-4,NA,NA,CASSRGGSLYEQYF,TGTGCCAGCAGTCGAGGTGGCTCCCTCTACGAGCAGTACTTC
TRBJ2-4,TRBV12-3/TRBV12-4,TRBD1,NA,CASSRDSLAKNIQYF,TGTGCCAGCAGTAGGGACAGTCTAGCCAAAAACATTCAGTACTTC
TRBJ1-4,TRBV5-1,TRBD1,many,CASSLNTGGDEKLFF,TGCGCCAGCAGCTTGAATACAGGGGGCGATGAAAAACTGTTTTTT
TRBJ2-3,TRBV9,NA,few,CASSVKGADTQYF,TGTGCCAGCAGCGTCAAGGGAGCAGATACGCAGTATTTT
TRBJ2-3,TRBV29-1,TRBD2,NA,CSVVPGLADTQYF,TGCAGCGTGGTGCCGGGACTAGCGGATACGCAGTATTTT
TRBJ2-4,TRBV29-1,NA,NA,CSAADRILAKNIQYF,TGCAGCGCCGCCGACAGAATTCTAGCCAAAAACATTCAGTACTTC
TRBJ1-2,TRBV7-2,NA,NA,CASSLTSGQNYGYTF,TGTGCCAGCAGCCTAACGAGCGGACAGAACTATGGCTACACCTTC
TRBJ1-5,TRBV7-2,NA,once,CASSLGAANTNQPQHF,TGTGCCAGCAGCTTAGGGGCGGCGAATACCAATCAGCCCCAGCATTTT
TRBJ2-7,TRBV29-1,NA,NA,CSVEESGYEQYF,TGCAGCGTTGAAGAGTCAGGATACGAGCAGTACTTC
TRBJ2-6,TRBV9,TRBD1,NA,CASSPRTGGVGAGANVLTF,TGTGCCAGCAGCCCACGGACAGGGGGCGTAGGGGCTGGGGCCAACGTCCTGACTTTC
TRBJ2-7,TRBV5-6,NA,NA,CASSFGTPGEQYF,TGTGCCAGCAGCTTTGGGACCCCGGGCGAGCAGTACTTC
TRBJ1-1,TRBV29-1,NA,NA,CSVEDYRASGAFF,TGCAGCGTTGAAGACTACAGGGCGTCGGGAGCTTTCTTT
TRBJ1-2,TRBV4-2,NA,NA,CASSQEGQAANYGYTF,TGTGCCAGCAGCCAAGAGGGCCAGGCAGCTAACTATGGCTACACCTTC
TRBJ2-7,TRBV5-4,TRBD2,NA,CASSWSGGYEQYF,TGTGCCAGCAGCTGGAGCGGGGGGTACGAGCAGTACTTC
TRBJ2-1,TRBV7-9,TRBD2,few,CASSLVGGSEQFF,TGTGCCAGCAGCTTAGTAGGCGGGAGCGAGCAGTTCTTC
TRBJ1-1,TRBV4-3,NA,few,CASSQDLYDTEAFF,TGCGCCAGCAGCCAAGATCTTTACGACACTGAAGCTTTCTTT
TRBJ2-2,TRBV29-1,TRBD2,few,CSVETSGVVSTGELFF,TGCAGCGTTGAAACTAGCGGGGTAGTGAGCACCGGGGAGCTGTTTTTT
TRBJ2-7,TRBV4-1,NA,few,CASSQAVFDEQYF,TGCGCCAGCAGCCAAGCGGTTTTTGACGAGCAGTACTTC
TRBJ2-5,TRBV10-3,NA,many,CAISKAGQQETQYF,TGTGCCATCAGTAAAGCGGGACAGCAAGAGACCCAGTACTTC